This T cell receptor beta chain was recorded in a study of T cell responses to AZD1222 COVID-19 vaccine. About this clone itself: As yet, its antigen is unknown.

General observations from the study: Most donors were white British, females outnumbered males, and clonal diversity was possibly underestimated. Vaccine-associated CD4 TCRs ranged over spike, dominating at 160-218 and 743-854. Reports indicate that nearly half of spike-specific TCRs are directed at unmutated variant regions.

Data came from immunoSEQ multiplex PCR; TCRdb stores just in-frame clones and leaves some out. There are tens of thousands of clones in the sample; 91% occur only once, and roughly 5.5% lies in the top ten. The length of the CDR3 is 17 residues. Germline CDR1 WNHNN, CDR2 SYGVQD (reference sequence). V was trimmed by 4 bases and J by 0 bases, leaving 16 bases between them. The TCR comes from an adult in good health. Sequenced material: peripheral blood, taken on day 0 of MenACWY control vaccination. V is TRBV10-1 and J is TRBJ2-4, with D perhaps TRBD2 (6 bases). CDR3 sequence (DNA): TGCGCCAGCAGTGTATACCTAGCGCGTATAGCCAAAAACATTCAGTACTTC. It translates to CASSVYLARIAKNIQYF.